One and the same sample provided the 4 T cell receptor beta chains below, sequenced in a study of molecular identifiers for immune sequencing clone quantification. TCRdb reprocessed the PCR reads with MiXCR, giving one entry per CDR3 protein. Of about 640,000 distinct CDR3 sequences listed, 20% are singletons. Sequencing was carried out using naive CD8+ T cells from blood, with Jurkat cell RNA spiked in. The subset was: FACS-sorted CD8+CD4-CCR7+CD45RA+ naive T cells. The receptors come from a human donor in good health. Some libraries in this study had Jurkat cell RNA spiked in.

The table lists this clonotype with a count of one. One end of the junction does not line up with germline, which may come from a read error. The chain recombines TRBV9 with TRBJ2-2; tentative D call: TRBD2 (6 bases). The CDR3 totals 14 residues. The germline V gene encodes CDR1 SGDLS and CDR2 YYNGEE. DNA of the CDR3: TGTGCCAGCAGCGCCGGGTATGGCGCCGGGGGGCTGTTTTTT. This sequence encodes CASSAGYGAGGLFF.

A note on this clonotype: Possible read error: a much larger clone is one base away. The V gene is TRBV6-5, the J gene TRBJ2-7; D may match TRBD1 or TRBD2 (5 bases each). The germline gives CDR1 MNHEY, CDR2 SVGAGI. The CDR3 sequence is 14 residues long. The CDR3 sequence is CASSYRDGGYVQYF. The CDR3 bases are TGTGCCAGCAGTTACCGGGACGGAGGTTACGTGCAGTACTTC.

The chain is built from TRBV4-3 and TRBJ2-1; 9 nucleotides line up with TRBD1. The CDR3 totals 17 residues. CDR1 is LGHNA and CDR2 is YSLEER in the germline V gene. The J segment lost 9 bases and the V segment lost 0 bases, leaving 12 bases of the junction unmatched. The CDR3 reads CASSQERARDRASEQFF. The CDR3 DNA reads as TGCGCCAGCAGCCAAGAACGGGCCCGGGACAGGGCCAGTGAGCAGTTCTTC.

The table lists this clonotype with many counts. V gene TRBV11-2 combines with J gene TRBJ1-4, with D hard to call. CDR3 size: 15 residues. V was pared by 7 bases and J by 0 bases, with 12 bases between. The germline V gene encodes CDR1 SGHAT and CDR2 FQNNGV. CDR3 amino acids: CASTLEGATNEKLFF. The CDR3, as DNA: TGTGCCAGCACCTTGGAAGGCGCAACTAATGAAAAACTGTTTTTT.